These 6 T cell receptor beta chains were all obtained from the same sample, sequenced in a study of brain T cells in children with intractable seizures. The protocol was immunoSEQ multiplex PCR, while the TCRdb copy is restricted to in-frame clones and leaves out a portion. The table includes 70,000 to 90,000 clones, 85% to 95% detected once. The sequencing used peripheral blood, collected at surgery. These receptor sequences come from a boy less than two years old with tuberous sclerosis and intractable seizures.

This clone appeared a single time. This sequence joins TRBV29-1 and TRBJ2-1, with D possibly being TRBD1 or TRBD2 (5 bases each). CDR1 and CDR2 from the germline V gene are SQVTM and ANQGSEA. V lost 0 bases to trimming and J lost 2 bases, with 14 bases between them. This CDR3 comprises 16 residues. The CDR3 sequence: CSVEDPGAATYNEQFF. The CDR3 DNA follows: TGCAGCGTTGAAGACCCCGGGGCGGCCACCTACAATGAGCAGTTCTTC.

The V and J genes are TRBV5-1 and TRBJ2-1, with TRBD2 matching 8 bases. The V segment lost 4 bases and the J segment 9 bases; nucleotides outside the gene matches: 9. Per germline, CDR1 SGHRS and CDR2 YFSETQ. The CDR3 spans 14 residues. The CDR3 loop reads CASSQTKRESEQFF. The DNA of the CDR3 is TGCGCCAGCAGCCAGACCAAGCGGGAGAGTGAGCAGTTCTTC.

V gene TRBV27 combines with J gene TRBJ2-1; 11 bases align to TRBD2. From germline, CDR1 is MNHEY and CDR2 SMNVEV (reference sequence). The CDR3 has 14 residues. Losses at the gene ends were 3 bases for V and 6 bases for J; bases not matched to a gene: 1. CDR3 sequence (DNA): TGTGCCAGCAGTTTTGGGACTAGCGGCAATGAGCAGTTCTTC. This codes for CASSFGTSGNEQFF.

This clone was found once. The J gene is TRBJ2-6, the V gene TRBV7-8; D may be TRBD1 (6 bases). Between the trimmed V and J ends, which lost 3 bases and 0 bases, there was a span of 18 bases. In germline, CDR1 is SGHVS, CDR2 FQNEAQ. The CDR3 length is 19 residues. The CDR3 nucleotides are TGTGCCAGCAGCTTTGGGGTCACAGGGATTAACTCTGGGGCCAACGTCCTGACTTTC. Amino acids: CASSFGVTGINSGANVLTF.

This chain links TRBV3-1 (or the pseudogene TRBV3-2) with TRBJ1-3, with D perhaps matching TRBD1 (6 bases). The CDR3 contains 15 residues. From germline, CDR1 is LGHDT and CDR2 YNNKEL (reference sequence). Deletions cut 0 bases from V and 3 bases from J, with 9 bases between. This chain's CDR3 is CASSQDIGGGNTIYF. In DNA form, the CDR3 reads TGTGCCAGCAGCCAAGATATAGGGGGTGGAAACACCATATATTTT.

V gene TRBV10-3 combines with J gene TRBJ2-1; no clear D gene. The CDR3 is made up of 14 amino acids. With 4 bases removed from V and 0 bases from J, the gap between germline ends came to 7 bases. The germline V gene encodes CDR1 ENHRY and CDR2 SYGVKD. This CDR3 reads CAISAASSYNEQFF. The DNA for the CDR3 is TGTGCCATCAGTGCCGCGAGCTCCTACAATGAGCAGTTCTTC.